This T cell receptor beta chain is drawn from a study of blood T cell repertoires in COVID-19. Overall study: Both acute and convalescent COVID-19 samples were obtained from the United States, Italy and Spain. T cells, B-cell-depleted T cells, or PBMCs supplied cDNA or gDNA.

In the original analysis: Amplification from reference gene primers served as the basis for estimated nucleated cell counts. Assay used: immunoSEQ multiplex PCR; TCRdb lists only in-frame clones, some missing. D and trimming were read from the DNA, whereas the V and J calls and clone size are those reported in that table. The profile shows over 600,000 clones, 80% to 90% of them singletons. The trim removed 4 bases at V and 6 bases at J, leaving 11 bases unmatched. This CDR3 spans 15 amino acids. The germline V gene encodes CDR1 SGHVS and CDR2 FQNEAQ. This clonotype was sampled from a woman aged 18-29 years with acute or convalescent COVID-19. Sequencing was carried out using peripheral blood. The chain carries TRBV7-8 and TRBJ1-2; 7 bases line up with TRBD1. The DNA of the CDR3 is TGTGCCAGCAGCTCCTGGGCTGACAGGGCACATGGCTACACCTTC. This gives the protein CASSSWADRAHGYTF.